One and the same sample provided the 32 T cell receptor beta chains below, sequenced in a study of blood T cell repertoires in COVID-19. Method: immunoSEQ multiplex PCR; TCRdb's copy keeps in-frame clones and lacks some. The table lists roughly 170,000 clones, about 85% of them singletons. Material for sequencing was peripheral blood. Receptor source: a man between 60 and 75 years old who had recovered from COVID-19.

The rearrangement links TRBV27 to TRBJ1-2; D not certain. The germline V and J ends were trimmed by 0 bases and 4 bases, with 9 bases remaining between them. This CDR3 is 14 amino acids long. Germline CDR1 reads MNHEY; CDR2 reads SMNVEV (reference sequence). CDR3 bases: TGTGCCAGCAGTTTATCCGGTGGTGGCTATGGCTACACCTTC. Protein product: CASSLSGGGYGYTF.

The J gene is TRBJ2-2, the V gene TRBV4-2, with a tentative D call TRBD2 (6 bases). The V gene lost 0 bases and the J gene lost 5 bases, with 13 bases spanning the gap. This CDR3 contains 16 residues. The germline V gene encodes CDR1 LGHNA and CDR2 YNFKEQ. This CDR3 is CASSQDGAGRTGELFF. Written as DNA, the CDR3 is TGTGCCAGCAGCCAAGATGGGGCGGGGCGTACCGGGGAGCTGTTTTTT.

This clone was counted only a few times. The chain links TRBV11-2 to TRBJ2-1, with D maybe TRBD2 (5 bases). V lost 7 bases to trimming and J lost 0 bases, with 10 bases between them. The length of the CDR3 is 14 residues. Germline-derived CDR1 and CDR2 are SGHAT and FQNNGV. As DNA, the CDR3 is TGTGCCAGCACCACGGCGGGCTCCTACAATGAGCAGTTCTTC. The encoded protein is CASTTAGSYNEQFF.

The genes are TRBV2 and TRBJ1-1, with D perhaps matching TRBD1 (5 bases). CDR1 is SNHLY and CDR2 is FYNNEI in the germline V gene. Trimming took off 6 bases at V and 0 bases at J, with 14 bases between the two ends. The CDR3 is 15 residues long. This CDR3 reads CASRGLTDLNTEAFF. In DNA, the CDR3 is TGTGCCAGCAGGGGATTGACAGACTTGAACACTGAAGCTTTCTTT.

The genes are TRBV29-1 and TRBJ2-5, with TRBD1 matching 7 bases. Germline CDR1 SQVTM, CDR2 ANQGSEA. The CDR3 length is 15 residues. Unmatched junction bases numbered 9, after V lost 3 bases and J lost 2 bases. CDR3 sequence (DNA): TGCAGCGTTGATCCAAGGGGGCCCCCTCAAGAGACCCAGTACTTC. Translated, it gives CSVDPRGPPQETQYF.

The chain couples TRBV5-1 to TRBJ2-2, with TRBD1 identical over 10 bases. V was clipped by 0 bases and J by 8 bases; unmatched bases: 13. This CDR3 region has 18 residues. Germline V gene sequence: CDR1 SGHRS, CDR2 YFSETQ. Here the CDR3 DNA reads TGCGCCAGCAGCTTGGACATTCCGGGACAGGGGTTGAGTGGGGAGCTGTTTTTT. This encodes CASSLDIPGQGLSGELFF.

CDR3 loop: CASSSLGASYGYTF. The DNA for the CDR3 is TGTGCCAGCAGCTCCCTTGGGGCGAGCTATGGCTACACCTTC. The rearrangement links TRBV7-9 to TRBJ1-2; tentatively, D is TRBD1 (5 bases). There are 14 residues in the CDR3. Germline CDR1 reads SEHNR; CDR2 reads FQNEAQ (reference sequence). The ends were cut back, 4 bases at V and 4 bases at J, with 13 bases in the middle.

This rearrangement joins TRBV7-6 to TRBJ2-3; D not certain. The CDR3 is 14 residues long. Germline V gene data show CDR1 as SGHVS and CDR2 as FNYEAQ. V shed 8 bases and J shed 0 bases, with 12 bases lying between them. The DNA of the CDR3 is TGTGCCAGCGGCGGTTCATTCAGCACAGATACGCAGTATTTT. This encodes CASGGSFSTDTQYF.

This chain connects TRBV3-1 (or the pseudogene TRBV3-2) to TRBJ1-5, with D hard to call. Trimming removed 2 bases at V and 2 bases at J, with 4 bases between. The germline V gene has CDR1 LGHDT and CDR2 YNNKEL (reference sequence). This CDR3 comprises 13 residues. The CDR3 region has the DNA TGTGCCAGCAGCCAACTAGGCAATCAGCCCCAGCATTTT. Translation: CASSQLGNQPQHF.

The CDR3 DNA reads TGTGCCAGCAGTATCCCGGGACAGGGGGACACTGAAGCTTTCTTT. Protein product: CASSIPGQGDTEAFF. This chain joins TRBV28 and TRBJ1-1, with 11 bases aligning to TRBD1. V trimming: 5 bases; J trimming: 3 bases; junction bases outside the gene matches: 5. Germline V gives CDR1 MDHEN, CDR2 SYDVKM. The length of the CDR3 is 15 residues.

The chain links TRBV15 to TRBJ2-5; TRBD2 aligns across 14 bases. Germline CDR1 is LNHNV and CDR2 is YYDKDF (reference sequence). The CDR3 is 18 amino acids. The V segment lost 0 bases and the J segment 5 bases; nucleotides outside the gene matches: 8. DNA for the CDR3: TGTGCCACCAGCAGAGATAGGACTAGCGGGGGGCTGGGGGAGACCCAGTACTTC. Protein: CATSRDRTSGGLGETQYF. The entire variable domain, with the rest obtained from reference TRBV15 and TRBJ2-5, is as follows: DAMVIQNPRYQVTQFGKPVTLSCSQTLNHNVMYWYQQKSSQAPKLLFHYYDKDFNNEADTPDNFQSRRPNTSFCFLDIRSPGLGDTAMYLCATSRDRTSGGLGETQYFGPGTRLLVL.

This chain joins TRBV18 and TRBJ1-4, with TRBD1 identical over 9 bases. Trimming at V came to 2 bases and at J to 7 bases, leaving 5 bases not matched to a gene. The CDR3 is made up of 15 amino acids. Germline-derived CDR1 and CDR2 are KGHSH and LQKENI. CDR3 protein: CASSPGTGRSEKLFF. The CDR3 DNA reads as TGTGCCAGCTCACCAGGGACAGGGCGAAGTGAAAAACTGTTTTTT.

This clone was seen only a few times. The J gene is TRBJ2-1, the V gene TRBV19; 7 bases agree with TRBD2. With 7 bases clipped from V and 9 bases from J, the junction kept 15 bases outside the gene matches. CDR3 size: 15 residues. CDR1 and CDR2 from the germline V gene are LNHDA and SQIVND (reference sequence). CDR3 region: CASNPSGPQGGEQFF. The DNA of the CDR3 is TGTGCCAGTAATCCTAGCGGACCTCAAGGTGGTGAGCAGTTCTTC. The whole variable domain, filled in from reference TRBV19 and TRBJ2-1, reads DGGITQSPKYLFRKEGQNVTLSCEQNLNHDAMYWYRQDPGQGLRLIYYSQIVNDFQKGDIAEGYSVSREKKESFPLTVTSAQKNPTAFYLCASNPSGPQGGEQFFGPGTRLTVL.

The rearrangement links TRBV5-4 to TRBJ1-1; 8 nucleotides align to TRBD1. The J segment lost 0 bases and the V segment lost 6 bases, leaving 4 bases of the junction unmatched. There are 14 residues in the CDR3. Germline CDR1 reads SGHNT; CDR2 reads YYREEE (reference sequence). The CDR3 DNA follows: TGTGCCAGCAACTCAGGGGGCCTGAACACTGAAGCTTTCTTT. This translates into CASNSGGLNTEAFF.

The chain links TRBV6-5 to TRBJ2-3; no firm D call. V was clipped by 0 bases and J by 1 base, with 11 bases between them. The CDR3 runs to 16 residues. Germline V gene lookup returns CDR1 MNHEY and CDR2 SVGAGI. The CDR3 here is CASSYSGGGGTDTQYF. The DNA for the CDR3 is TGTGCCAGCAGTTACTCTGGCGGTGGTGGCACAGATACGCAGTATTTT.

The V and J genes are TRBV5-5 and TRBJ1-1, with D unclear. This CDR3 is built from 13 residues. Trimming pared 0 bases from V and 8 bases from J, leaving 11 bases between. Germline CDR1 SGHKS, CDR2 YYEKEE (reference sequence). This chain's CDR3 is CASSLDLVREAFF. As DNA, the CDR3 is TGTGCCAGCAGCTTGGATCTCGTCCGGGAAGCTTTCTTT. Filled out from reference TRBV5-5 and TRBJ1-1, the complete variable domain reads DAGVTQSPTHLIKTRGQQVTLRCSPISGHKSVSWYQQVLGQGPQFIFQYYEKEERGRGNFPDRFSARQFPNYSSELNVNALLLGDSALYLCASSLDLVREAFFGQGTRLTVV.

The J gene is TRBJ1-1, the V gene TRBV29-1; tentative D call: TRBD1 (6 bases). Germline assignment: CDR1 SQVTM and CDR2 ANQGSEA. The CDR3 loop spans 11 amino acids. The CDR3 here is CTGTLNTEAFF. The CDR3, as DNA: TGCACCGGGACACTGAACACTGAAGCTTTCTTT.

V gene TRBV6-2 or TRBV6-3 combines with J gene TRBJ2-7; 9 bases are shared with TRBD1. V lost 0 bases and J lost 3; bases outside the gene matches: 3. Germline values: CDR1 MNHEY, CDR2 SVGEGT. CDR3 length equals 15 residues. CDR3: CASSYSGQGVYEQYF. For the CDR3, the DNA is TGTGCCAGCAGTTACTCGGGACAGGGTGTCTACGAGCAGTACTTC.

This chain links TRBV2 with TRBJ2-5, with D possibly TRBD1 on 5 matching bases. This CDR3 spans 13 amino acids. The germline V gene encodes CDR1 SNHLY and CDR2 FYNNEI. V lost 5 bases to trimming and J lost 4 bases, with 11 bases between them. CDR3 in DNA: TGTGCCAGCAGTTTTACAGGCGTAGAGACCCAGTACTTC. Its protein is CASSFTGVETQYF.

The J gene is TRBJ1-3, the V gene TRBV3-1 (or the pseudogene TRBV3-2); TRBD1 matches 8 bases. CDR1 and CDR2 (germline): LGHDT, YNNKEL (reference sequence). Trimming at V came to 3 bases and at J to 2 bases, leaving 6 bases not matched to a gene. This CDR3 region has 16 residues. CDR3 amino acids: CASSQGVDRAGNTIYF. The CDR3, as DNA: TGTGCCAGCAGCCAGGGGGTGGACAGGGCTGGAAACACCATATATTTT.

V gene TRBV5-4 combines with J gene TRBJ1-2, with D possibly TRBD1 on 5 matching bases. This CDR3 comprises 15 residues. V was pared by 2 bases and J by 5 bases, with 16 bases between. CDR1 SGHNT and CDR2 YYREEE come from the germline V gene (reference sequence). The CDR3 DNA follows: TGTGCCAGCAGCTTTGCGGGGCCTCCCGGGTATGGCTACACCTTC. Its translation is CASSFAGPPGYGYTF.

This clone has a single count. The gene calls are TRBV7-3 and TRBJ2-1, with 8 nucleotides matching TRBD2. The germline V gene has CDR1 SGHTA and CDR2 FQGTGA. The CDR3 is 15 amino acids. J lost 5 bases, V lost 9 bases, and 12 bases had no gene match. DNA of the CDR3: TGTGCCAGTACCCCCGGGAGCGGGGGCAACAATGAGCAGTTCTTC. Its protein product is CASTPGSGGNNEQFF.

This clone was seen only a few times. The CDR3 sequence: CASSLTGDGYTF. The DNA for the CDR3 is TGTGCCAGCAGTTTGACAGGGGATGGCTACACCTTC. The chain joins TRBV7-8 to TRBJ1-2; 8 bases align to TRBD1. The CDR3 covers 12 residues. CDR1 SGHVS and CDR2 FQNEAQ come from the germline V gene. Trimming took 6 bases from V and 6 from J; bases not matched to a gene: 3.

The chain combines TRBV7-2 with TRBJ2-5, with a possible D match to TRBD1 (6 bases). V was clipped by 4 bases and J by 4 bases, with 13 bases between them. The CDR3 has 14 amino acids. Germline CDR1 SGHTA, CDR2 FQGNSA. CDR3 sequence reads: CASSSTTGLETQYF. CDR3 nucleotide sequence: TGTGCCAGCAGCTCCACTACAGGGTTAGAGACCCAGTACTTC. Based on the CDR3 plus reference TRBV7-2 and TRBJ2-5, the full variable domain is GAGVSQSPSNKVTEKGKDVELRCDPISGHTALYWYRQSLGQGLEFLIYFQGNSAPDKSGLPSDRFSAERTGGSVSTLTIQRTQQEDSAVYLCASSSTTGLETQYFGPGTRLLVL.

The rearrangement links TRBV19 to TRBJ2-3; TRBD1 might be the D (5 bases). This CDR3 region has 14 residues. Per germline, CDR1 LNHDA and CDR2 SQIVND (reference sequence). Between the trimmed V and J ends, which lost 6 bases and 3 bases, there was a span of 13 bases. The DNA for the CDR3 is TGTGCCAGTAGGAACGACCAGGGAACAGATACGCAGTATTTT. Translating gives CASRNDQGTDTQYF.

CDR3 in DNA: TGTGCCAGCAGCTTAGGGGGCCATCAGCCCCAGCATTTT. It translates to CASSLGGHQPQHF. V and J are TRBV5-6 and TRBJ1-5, with TRBD1 identical over 7 bases. The CDR3 has 13 amino acids. Germline lookup yields CDR1 SGHDT and CDR2 YYEEEE. With V trimmed by 2 bases and J by 5 bases, 1 base remained unmatched.

V is TRBV5-5 and J is TRBJ1-2; no definite D call. In germline, CDR1 is SGHKS, CDR2 YYEKEE (reference sequence). This CDR3 spans 14 amino acids. Trimming took off 0 bases at V and 8 bases at J, with 14 bases between the two ends. The CDR3 nucleotides are TGTGCCAGCAGCTTGGAGGAGGGCCGGGAGGGCTACACCTTC. This gives the protein CASSLEEGREGYTF.

This clone appeared many times. This chain uses TRBV5-1 with TRBJ2-6; 11 nucleotides match TRBD1. The germline V gene has CDR1 SGHRS and CDR2 YFSETQ. The CDR3 runs to 17 residues. Trimming at V came to 3 bases and at J to 3 bases, leaving 5 bases not matched to a gene. The DNA of the CDR3 is TGCGCCAGCAGCTCCGGACAGGGGGCGGGTGGGGCCAACGTCCTGACTTTC. This sequence encodes CASSSGQGAGGANVLTF.

This clone was recorded only once. The chain recombines TRBV30 with TRBJ2-1; D is uncertain. V shed 0 bases and J shed 6 bases, with 6 bases lying between them. In germline, CDR1 is GTSNPN, CDR2 SVGIG (reference sequence). This CDR3 spans 12 amino acids. Written as DNA, the CDR3 is TGTGCCTGGAGTGTACTGGTCAATGAGCAGTTCTTC. As protein: CAWSVLVNEQFF.

This chain joins TRBV11-1 and TRBJ2-6, with a possible D match to TRBD1 (5 bases). Trimming cost V 10 bases and J 0 bases, with 10 bases left between them. The length of the CDR3 is 14 residues. Germline lookup yields CDR1 SGHAT and CDR2 FQDESV (reference sequence). The CDR3 loop is CATGRASGANVLTF. The CDR3 nucleotides read TGTGCCACTGGCAGGGCCTCTGGGGCCAACGTCCTGACTTTC.

Only one count was recorded for this clone. The V and J genes are TRBV7-8 and TRBJ2-3; 7 bases fit TRBD2. CDR3 length: 16 amino acids. V trimming: 4 bases; J trimming: 2 bases; junction bases outside the gene matches: 9. Germline V gene lookup returns CDR1 SGHVS and CDR2 FQNEAQ. CDR3 region: CASSSSGTTDTDTQYF. The CDR3, as DNA: TGTGCCAGCAGCTCTTCCGGGACTACCGACACAGATACGCAGTATTTT.

J is TRBJ1-4 and V is TRBV3-1 (or the pseudogene TRBV3-2); 10 bases are a match to TRBD1. Trimming removed 6 bases from V and 4 bases from J; junction bases left unmatched: 5. The germline CDR1 and CDR2 sequences are LGHDT and YNNKEL (reference sequence). The CDR3 length is 15 residues. CDR3 DNA: TGTGCCAGCAGGGACAGGGGGGACAGTAATGAAAAACTGTTTTTT. It encodes CASRDRGDSNEKLFF.